The 6 T cell receptor beta chains in this list originate from one sample, sequenced in a study. TCRdb independently ran MiXCR on the RT-PCR reads; one entry per CDR3 protein. The data hold more than 550,000 distinct CDR3 sequences, with around 14% observed a single time. Source material: memory CD4+ T cells from blood. These TCRs come from a female donor in good health, serving as a healthy control.

This clonotype was counted between two and nine times. The chain carries TRBV6-5 and TRBJ2-3; TRBD2 agrees at 8 bases. Germline CDR1 and CDR2: MNHEY and SVGAGI. This CDR3 comprises 17 residues. V shed 6 bases, J shed 3 bases, and the junction held 14 bases outside the gene matches. CDR3 sequence reads: CASRHDSGIVGTDTQYF. DNA of the CDR3: TGTGCCAGCAGGCATGATAGCGGGATAGTTGGTACAGATACGCAGTATTTT.

This clonotype was seen more than once but under ten times. The chain combines TRBV12-3 or TRBV12-4 with TRBJ2-3; a possible D gene is TRBD1 (6 bases). There are 12 residues in the CDR3. V was trimmed by 3 bases and J by 14 bases, leaving 15 bases between them. CDR3 residues: CASSFPQNRAYF. The CDR3 DNA reads as TGTGCCAGCAGTTTTCCCCAGAACAGGGCGTATTTT.

The sample holds a few counts of this clonotype. The rearrangement links TRBV11-2 to TRBJ2-3; 10 nucleotides align to TRBD1. The CDR3 contains 16 residues. The germline CDR1 and CDR2 sequences are SGHAT and FQNNGV. V gave up 4 bases and J gave up 1 base; unmatched junction bases: 5. The CDR3: CASSYRQGAGTDTQYF. In DNA form, the CDR3 reads TGTGCCAGCAGCTATCGACAGGGGGCTGGCACAGATACGCAGTATTTT. Full variable domain (outside the CDR3, taken from reference TRBV11-2 and TRBJ2-3): EAGVAQSPRYKIIEKRQSVAFWCNPISGHATLYWYQQILGQGPKLLIQFQNNGVVDDSQLPKDRFSAERLKGVDSTLKIQPAKLEDSAVYLCASSYRQGAGTDTQYFGPGTRLTVL.

This chain joins TRBV10-2 and TRBJ2-3; TRBD2 matches 7 bases. The CDR3 totals 13 residues. With V trimmed by 11 bases and J by 6 bases, 11 bases remained unmatched. Germline CDR1 reads WSHSY; CDR2 reads SAAADI. CDR3 sequence: CAAGDRGADTQYF. The CDR3 DNA is TGCGCCGCGGGGGACCGAGGAGCCGATACGCAGTATTTT.

In its sample, this clonotype was seen a few times. The rearrangement links TRBV5-1 to TRBJ2-2, with D perhaps matching TRBD2 (6 bases). Germline assignment: CDR1 SGHRS and CDR2 YFSETQ. The V end lost 2 bases, the J end lost 1 base, and 12 bases lay between the germline ends. The CDR3 has 16 amino acids. This chain's CDR3 is CASSFTGTLNTGELFF. Written as DNA, the CDR3 is TGCGCCAGCAGCTTTACCGGGACTTTGAACACCGGGGAGCTGTTTTTT.

This clonotype was detected only a few times. V is TRBV5-6 and J is TRBJ2-7, with unresolved D. This CDR3 has 13 amino acids. CDR1 is SGHDT and CDR2 is YYEEEE in the germline V gene. V was trimmed by 6 bases and J by 3 bases, leaving 13 bases between them. The CDR3 region has the DNA TGTGCCAGCAATAGGGCAGGTATCTACGAGCAGTACTTC. Translating it yields CASNRAGIYEQYF.